One and the same sample provided the 15 T cell receptor beta chains below, sequenced in a study of blood T cell repertoires in COVID-19 (dated by TCRdb to 2019 to 2021). Libraries were prepared through the immunoSEQ multiplex PCR assay. The immuneACCESS repertoire file appears here via TCRdb, limited to in-frame rearrangements. These files lack a portion of the clones; in checked studies, under half of the deficit traces to unresolved V genes, and the cause of the others is not known. For this sample there are 70,000 to 90,000 clones; 83% appear just once. Approximately 10% of the sample is held by the ten biggest clonotypes. Sequencing was performed on peripheral blood. Source of these receptors: a human donor in a cohort sampled during active COVID-19.

The count of this clone is one. The chain uses TRBV7-2 and TRBJ2-5; the match to TRBD2 covers 14 bases. Germline CDR1 is SGHTA and CDR2 is FQGNSA. The CDR3 totals 19 residues. Trimming took 1 base from V and 7 from J; bases not matched to a gene: 14. CDR3 amino acids: CASSLVPGLAGAQTGTQYF. For the CDR3, the DNA is TGTGCCAGCAGCTTAGTTCCGGGACTAGCGGGGGCCCAGACGGGGACCCAGTACTTC.

The rearrangement uses TRBV9 and TRBJ2-7; the match to TRBD2 covers 9 bases. The V and J ends lost 0 bases and 4 bases, in that order; junction bases with no gene match: 2. The germline V gene encodes CDR1 SGDLS and CDR2 YYNGEE. CDR3 size: 14 residues. The CDR3 bases are TGTGCCAGCAGCGTAGGTGCGGGGGGGTACGAGCAGTACTTC. Translation gives CASSVGAGGYEQYF.

A single count supports this clone. This chain links TRBV9 with TRBJ1-2; D possibly corresponds to TRBD1 (5 bases). The CDR3 length is 14 residues. From germline, CDR1 is SGDLS and CDR2 YYNGEE. Trimming stripped 0 bases from V and 8 bases from J, with 14 bases between. CDR3 nucleotides: TGTGCCAGCAGCGTAGGTGGCGGGGGAGGCGGCTACACCTTC. It translates to CASSVGGGGGGYTF.

This clone was detected only a few times. The chain employs TRBV11-2 and TRBJ2-1, with 8 bases matching TRBD2. J gave up 8 bases and V 5 bases, and 11 bases lay outside the gene matches. The CDR3 has 15 residues. CDR1 and CDR2 from the germline V gene are SGHAT and FQNNGV. For the CDR3, the DNA is TGTGCCAGCAGCCCTGAGGGACTAGTGTCCTATGAGCAGTTCTTC. Translating gives CASSPEGLVSYEQFF.

The genes are TRBV2 and TRBJ2-3; perhaps TRBD1 as D (5 bases). Trimming left V 6 bases short and J 1 base short, with 11 bases between. The CDR3 extends over 14 amino acids. Germline values: CDR1 SNHLY, CDR2 FYNNEI. The CDR3 nucleotides read TGTGCCAGCAGGGTAGACAGAGGCACAGATACGCAGTATTTT. This codes for CASRVDRGTDTQYF.

The CDR3 nucleotides are TGTGCCACCAGTGAAGCCCGACAGGATTCACCCCTCCACTTT. It is translated as CATSEARQDSPLHF. The rearrangement uses TRBV24-1 and TRBJ1-6; D is possibly TRBD1 (6 bases). Germline CDR1 reads KGHDR; CDR2 reads SFDVKD. The germline V and J ends were trimmed by 4 bases and 8 bases, with 11 bases remaining between them. This CDR3 region has 14 residues.

V is TRBV15 and J is TRBJ2-7; 9 nucleotides align to TRBD1. The germline gives CDR1 LNHNV, CDR2 YYDKDF (reference sequence). Trimming took 0 bases from V and 4 from J; bases not matched to a gene: 4. The CDR3 covers 15 residues. CDR3 DNA: TGTGCCACCAGCAGAGATAGGGGACAGGGATACGAGCAGTACTTC. Translation gives CATSRDRGQGYEQYF.

V is TRBV28 and J is TRBJ1-5; 8 positions match TRBD1. CDR3 size: 17 residues. The junction had 6 bases not matched to a gene; V was cut back by 2 bases and J by 0 bases. CDR1 is MDHEN and CDR2 is SYDVKM in the germline V gene. The CDR3, as DNA: TGTGCCAGCAGTTTACCTCGGACAGGGAATAGCAATCAGCCCCAGCATTTT. Protein sequence: CASSLPRTGNSNQPQHF.

The chain has TRBV29-1 and TRBJ1-1; weak D call: TRBD1 (5 bases). Trimming took off 7 bases at V and 3 bases at J, with 15 bases between the two ends. Germline V gives CDR1 SQVTM, CDR2 ANQGSEA. The CDR3 length is 13 residues. The CDR3, as DNA: TGCAGCGCCCGGACAAGCCTTGACACTGAAGCTTTCTTT. Encoded protein: CSARTSLDTEAFF.

This sequence joins TRBV14 and TRBJ1-2; 8 bases are shared with TRBD1. Trimming removed 1 base from V and 8 bases from J; junction bases left unmatched: 3. CDR1 and CDR2 (germline): SGHDN, FVKESK. The length of the CDR3 is 13 residues. CDR3 residues: CASSQGTGYGYTF. In nucleotides, the CDR3 is TGTGCCAGCAGCCAAGGGACAGGGTACGGCTACACCTTC.

V and J are TRBV18 and TRBJ2-1; TRBD1 matches at 10 bases. The CDR3 totals 15 residues. The ends lost 5 bases at V and 6 bases at J; junction bases unmatched: 7. Germline V gives CDR1 KGHSH, CDR2 LQKENI. The CDR3 coding sequence is TGTGCCAGCTCAGAGGGACAGGGGAGGGGCAATGAGCAGTTCTTC. Translated, it gives CASSEGQGRGNEQFF.

This chain's CDR3 is CASSPGDSKPQHF. In nucleotides, the CDR3 is TGTGCCAGCTCCCCAGGGGACAGTAAGCCCCAGCATTTT. The chain is built from TRBV18 and TRBJ1-5; 7 bases agree with TRBD1. This CDR3 spans 13 amino acids. Per the germline V gene, CDR1 is KGHSH and CDR2 is LQKENI. V was pared by 6 bases and J by 8 bases, with 7 bases of the junction left unmatched.

This clone was counted a single time. The chain has TRBV25-1 and TRBJ1-2; D is perhaps TRBD1 (6 bases). Trimming removed 5 bases from V and 8 bases from J, with 15 bases in between. The CDR3 loop spans 13 amino acids. In germline, CDR1 is MGHDK, CDR2 SYGVNS. The CDR3 DNA sequence: TGTGCCAGCAGTTTCGGGGGGGCGAAAGGCTACACCTTC. Translating it yields CASSFGGAKGYTF.

The chain links TRBV5-1 to TRBJ1-1; TRBD1 agrees at 9 bases. J lost 4 bases, V lost 3 bases, and 4 bases had no gene match. This CDR3 is 14 amino acids long. Per the germline V gene, CDR1 is SGHRS and CDR2 is YFSETQ. In DNA form, the CDR3 reads TGCGCCAGCAGCTCCCGGGACAGGGCCACTGAAGCTTTCTTT. As protein: CASSSRDRATEAFF.

In nucleotides, the CDR3 is TGTGCCAGCAGCTTACAGGGGGCCGATGAGCAGTTCTTC. It codes for CASSLQGADEQFF. J is TRBJ2-1 and V is TRBV7-3; 8 nucleotides match TRBD1. J was trimmed by 8 bases and V by 2 bases; bases with no gene match: 2. The CDR3 has 13 residues. Germline values: CDR1 SGHTA, CDR2 FQGTGA.